The 9 T cell receptor beta chains listed next were all sequenced from one sample in a study of response to subunit inactivated influenza vaccine. TCRdb analysed the RT-PCR reads with MiXCR anew, one entry per CDR3 protein. The sample includes 450,000 to 600,000 distinct CDR3 sequences, approximately 15% seen only once; the top ten take less than 4%. Here the sequenced sample was CD4+ T cells sorted from PBMCs, taken roughly 24 months after vaccination. These receptors came from a man between 50 and 69 years old who received an inactivated influenza vaccine.

This clonotype was seen only a few times. The chain employs TRBV30 and TRBJ1-5, with D hard to call. Germline V gives CDR1 GTSNPN, CDR2 SVGIG (reference sequence). V shed 2 bases and J shed 1 base, with 12 bases lying between them. The CDR3 contains 15 residues. CDR3 sequence: CAWSYGIGSNQPQHF. For the CDR3, the DNA is TGTGCCTGGAGTTATGGGATTGGGAGCAATCAGCCCCAGCATTTT.

The chain combines TRBV5-1 with TRBJ2-7; maybe TRBD1 (6 bases). The germline V and J ends were trimmed by 4 bases and 6 bases, with 20 bases remaining between them. Germline CDR1 SGHRS, CDR2 YFSETQ. The CDR3 covers 15 residues. The CDR3 here is CASSPGQPSEGEQYF. DNA for the CDR3: TGCGCCAGCAGCCCCGGACAGCCCAGTGAGGGCGAGCAGTACTTC. The variable domain in full, with the rest retrieved from reference TRBV5-1 and TRBJ2-7, is KAGVTQTPRYLIKTRGQQVTLSCSPISGHRSVSWYQQTPGQGLQFLFEYFSETQRNKGNFPGRFSGRQFSNSRSEMNVSTLELGDSALYLCASSPGQPSEGEQYFGPGTRLTVT.

V usage is TRBV6-1 and J usage is TRBJ2-3; 14 nucleotides align to TRBD2. This CDR3 contains 16 residues. CDR1 MNHNS and CDR2 SASEGT come from the germline V gene. V lost 3 bases to trimming and J lost 10 bases; unmatched junction nucleotides: 9. CDR3 sequence: CASSDGWTSGRLAQYF. CDR3 coding DNA: TGTGCCAGCAGTGACGGGTGGACTAGCGGGAGGCTTGCGCAGTATTTT.

This clonotype was counted between two and nine times. The rearrangement uses TRBV20-1 and TRBJ2-7, with D hard to call. The CDR3 has 11 residues. Germline loops: CDR1 DFQATT, CDR2 SNEGSKA (reference sequence). Between the trimmed V and J ends, which lost 4 bases and 3 bases, there was a span of 7 bases. The CDR3 sequence: CSAKVNYEQYF. CDR3 sequence (DNA): TGCAGTGCTAAAGTCAACTACGAGCAGTACTTC.

The chain couples TRBV6-5 to TRBJ2-1; perhaps TRBD2 as D (6 bases). The CDR3 is made up of 16 amino acids. CDR1 MNHEY and CDR2 SVGAGI come from the germline V gene. The germline V and J ends were trimmed by 0 bases and 8 bases, with 17 bases remaining between them. In nucleotides, the CDR3 is TGTGCCAGCAGTTACTCGGGGAGGACTATGAGTGATGAGCAGTTCTTC. Its translation is CASSYSGRTMSDEQFF.

V usage is TRBV7-2 and J usage is TRBJ1-4; TRBD1 matches at 9 bases. V was clipped by 3 bases and J by 7 bases; unmatched bases: 12. The CDR3 totals 17 residues. Germline V lookup: CDR1 SGHTA, CDR2 FQGNSA. CDR3 sequence reads: CASSFRIYGTGSEKLFF. The CDR3 DNA is TGTGCCAGCAGCTTCCGTATTTACGGGACAGGGAGTGAAAAACTGTTTTTT. Using reference TRBV7-2 and TRBJ1-4 for the parts outside the CDR3, the full variable domain is GAGVSQSPSNKVTEKGKDVELRCDPISGHTALYWYRQSLGQGLEFLIYFQGNSAPDKSGLPSDRFSAERTGGSVSTLTIQRTQQEDSAVYLCASSFRIYGTGSEKLFFGSGTQLSVL.

This clonotype was seen a handful of times. This chain's CDR3 is CASRGTGPSSEQYF. The DNA of the CDR3 is TGTGCCAGCAGAGGGACTGGACCCTCCAGCGAGCAGTACTTC. V is TRBV7-2 and J is TRBJ2-7, with D perhaps TRBD2 (6 bases). Germline V gene data show CDR1 as SGHTA and CDR2 as FQGNSA. CDR3 size: 14 residues. V shed 6 bases and J shed 6 bases, with 18 bases lying between them.

This chain links TRBV7-2 with TRBJ1-2; 11 bases are a match to TRBD1. The CDR3 has 14 residues. The J segment lost 4 bases and the V segment lost 6 bases, leaving 4 bases of the junction unmatched. Germline CDR1 SGHTA, CDR2 FQGNSA. Here the CDR3 DNA reads TGTGCCAGCAGTTCGGACAGGGGGCTCTATGGCTACACCTTC. Its protein is CASSSDRGLYGYTF. The whole variable domain, filled in from reference TRBV7-2 and TRBJ1-2, reads GAGVSQSPSNKVTEKGKDVELRCDPISGHTALYWYRQSLGQGLEFLIYFQGNSAPDKSGLPSDRFSAERTGGSVSTLTIQRTQQEDSAVYLCASSSDRGLYGYTFGSGTRLTVV.

This clonotype was counted only a few times. This sequence joins TRBV4-1 and TRBJ2-1, with 11 bases that match TRBD2. Germline V CDR1 and CDR2: MGHRA, YSYEKL. V was clipped by 6 bases and J by 7 bases; unmatched bases: 8. This CDR3 has 15 residues. CDR3 DNA sequence: TGCGCCAGCAGACGACTAGCGGGGTCTGAAAATGAGCAGTTCTTC. It yields the protein CASRRLAGSENEQFF.